The 25 T cell receptor beta chains reported below all come from one sample, sequenced in a study of control samples from healthy donors and cancer patients. Profiled with immunoSEQ multiplex PCR; TCRdb holds only in-frame clones, not every one. This table has under 150,000 clones, just under 95% appearing once. Sequenced input: blood. These receptors originate from a man younger than 40 in good health.

The chain has TRBV27 and TRBJ1-1; TRBD1 is a possible D gene (5 bases). Germline lookup yields CDR1 MNHEY and CDR2 SMNVEV (reference sequence). V was shortened by 4 bases and J by 10 bases, with 16 bases between the two germline ends. The CDR3 is 13 amino acids. DNA for the CDR3: TGTGCCAGCAGTTGGGGCCCAGCAGGTGGAGCTTTCTTT. It specifies CASSWGPAGGAFF.

V gene TRBV27 combines with J gene TRBJ2-1; no clear D. V was trimmed by 2 bases and J by 4 bases, leaving 6 bases between them. CDR3 size: 13 residues. Germline CDR1 MNHEY, CDR2 SMNVEV (reference sequence). CDR3 DNA: TGTGCCAGCAGTTTAGGGCAGTACAATGAGCAGTTCTTC. Amino acid sequence: CASSLGQYNEQFF.

The chain couples TRBV28 to TRBJ1-6; 10 bases are shared with TRBD1. Trimming took 8 bases from V and 9 from J; bases not matched to a gene: 4. CDR1 and CDR2 from the germline V gene are MDHEN and SYDVKM. This CDR3 comprises 13 residues. The DNA of the CDR3 is TGTGCCAGCTTCCGGGACAGGGGTTCACCCCTCCACTTT. It is translated as CASFRDRGSPLHF.

The chain carries TRBV7-2 and TRBJ1-2, with a tentative D call TRBD1 (5 bases). Trimming removed 1 base at V and 1 base at J, with 7 bases between. Germline assignment: CDR1 SGHTA and CDR2 FQGNSA. This CDR3 is built from 14 residues. This CDR3 reads CASSLVGGNYGYTF. The CDR3 DNA sequence: TGTGCCAGCAGCTTAGTTGGGGGTAACTATGGCTACACCTTC.

The table lists this clone with a count of one. The chain combines TRBV9 with TRBJ1-6, with D possibly TRBD1 on 5 matching bases. Trimming pared 3 bases from V and 5 bases from J, leaving 15 bases between. Germline-derived CDR1 and CDR2 are SGDLS and YYNGEE. CDR3 length equals 16 residues. This chain's CDR3 is CASSALSGFDNSPLHF. CDR3 nucleotide sequence: TGTGCCAGCAGCGCCTTGTCAGGGTTCGATAATTCACCCCTCCACTTT. Complete variable domain (other parts from reference TRBV9 and TRBJ1-6): DSGVTQTPKHLITATGQRVTLRCSPRSGDLSVYWYQQSLDQGLQFLIQYYNGEERAKGNILERFSAQQFPDLHSELNLSSLELGDSALYFCASSALSGFDNSPLHFGNGTRLTVT.

This rearrangement joins TRBV12-2 to TRBJ1-4; the table calls TRBD1, which could not be checked here. TRBV12-2 is assigned pseudogene status. The CDR3 covers 16 residues. DNA of the CDR3: TGTGCAAGTCGCTGGGGGCTGGTTTCCCCAGTCGAAAAACTGTTTTTT. This sequence encodes CASRWGLVSPVEKLFF.

The genes are TRBV28 and TRBJ1-2; D remains unclear. The V end was cut by 8 bases, the J end by 5 bases, with 12 bases between. Germline V gene lookup returns CDR1 MDHEN and CDR2 SYDVKM. This CDR3 has 12 amino acids. The CDR3 loop reads CASSLALYGYTF. For the CDR3, the DNA is TGTGCCAGCTCCTTAGCCCTGTATGGCTACACCTTC.

The chain has TRBV4-3 and TRBJ2-5; TRBD1 matches 7 bases. The CDR3 is made up of 15 amino acids. V dropped 4 bases and J dropped 1; count of bases not matched to a gene: 6. From germline, CDR1 is LGHNA and CDR2 YSLEER. CDR3 DNA sequence: TGCGCCAGCAGCCGCCGACAGGGCCTCCAAGAGACCCAGTACTTC. Translating it yields CASSRRQGLQETQYF.

This clone was counted once. CDR3 sequence (DNA): TGTGCCAGCAGTTTTGGGGGGTACAATGAGCAGTTCTTC. It codes for CASSFGGYNEQFF. The chain is built from TRBV12-3 or TRBV12-4 and TRBJ2-1; TRBD2 is a possible D gene (6 bases). V was trimmed by 3 bases and J by 4 bases, leaving 7 bases between them. The CDR3 covers 13 residues.

The chain combines TRBV3-1 (or the pseudogene TRBV3-2) with TRBJ2-1; no definite D call. V was trimmed by 6 bases and J by 2 bases, leaving 8 bases between them. Germline V gene sequence: CDR1 LGHDT, CDR2 YNNKEL (reference sequence). CDR3 length: 13 amino acids. The CDR3 DNA follows: TGTGCCAGCAGAAGGGATCCCTACAATGAGCAGTTCTTC. Translating it yields CASRRDPYNEQFF.

The genes are TRBV6-6 and TRBJ1-2, with D perhaps TRBD1 (6 bases). The CDR3 sequence is 15 residues long. The V end was cut by 1 base, the J end by 4 bases, with 13 bases between. Per germline, CDR1 MNHNY and CDR2 SVGAGI (reference sequence). CDR3 bases: TGTGCCAGCAGTTACTTCGCTGGGGGCGGCTATGGCTACACCTTC. Amino acid sequence: CASSYFAGGGYGYTF.

V gene TRBV7-3 combines with J gene TRBJ2-1; 13 positions match TRBD2. Germline V gene data show CDR1 as SGHTA and CDR2 as FQGTGA. J was trimmed by 9 bases and V by 2 bases; bases with no gene match: 4. The CDR3 has 15 residues. The CDR3 sequence: CASSLGTSGTGEQFF. The CDR3 DNA is TGTGCCAGCAGCTTAGGGACTAGCGGGACGGGTGAGCAGTTCTTC. The whole variable domain, remainder taken from reference TRBV7-3 and TRBJ2-1, is GAGVSQTPSNKVTEKGKYVELRCDPISGHTALYWYRQSLGQGPEFLIYFQGTGAADDSGLPNDRFFAVRPEGSVSTLKIQRTERGDSAVYLCASSLGTSGTGEQFFGPGTRLTVL.

This chain links TRBV7-9 with TRBJ1-3; no firm D call. With 0 bases removed from V and 4 bases from J, the gap between germline ends came to 13 bases. Per germline, CDR1 SEHNR and CDR2 FQNEAQ (reference sequence). This CDR3 has 16 amino acids. CDR3 sequence (DNA): TGTGCCAGCAGCTTAGCGGGCTGGAAGCCAGGAAACACCATATATTTT. It specifies CASSLAGWKPGNTIYF. Looking up the rest from reference TRBV7-9 and TRBJ1-3 gives the full variable domain: DTGVSQNPRHKITKRGQNVTFRCDPISEHNRLYWYRQTLGQGPEFLTYFQNEAQLEKSRLLSDRFSAERPKGSFSTLEIQRTEQGDSAMYLCASSLAGWKPGNTIYFGEGSWLTVV.

The genes are TRBV21-1 and TRBJ2-5; the table assigns TRBD2, which was not confirmed against the DNA. TRBV21-1 is a known pseudogene. CDR3 size: 16 residues. CDR3 in DNA: TGTGCCAGCAGCAAGTCTAGCGGGGGGCGGGAAGAGACCCAGTACTTC. Its translation: CASSKSSGGREETQYF.

This chain uses TRBV2 with TRBJ1-6, with a tentative D call TRBD1 (6 bases). The length of the CDR3 is 16 residues. Germline V gene data show CDR1 as SNHLY and CDR2 as FYNNEI. Trimming cost V 3 bases and J 3 bases, with 12 bases left between them. The CDR3 DNA reads TGTGCCAGCAGTGAGAACAGGGCCGTCTATAATTCACCCCTCCACTTT. Its translation: CASSENRAVYNSPLHF.

The rearrangement joins TRBV6-5 to TRBJ2-3; 7 bases align to TRBD2. There are 15 residues in the CDR3. V trimming: 2 bases; J trimming: 1 base; junction bases outside the gene matches: 3. Germline lookup yields CDR1 MNHEY and CDR2 SVGAGI. CDR3 loop: CASSYRSGGTDTQYF. In DNA form, the CDR3 reads TGTGCCAGCAGTTACAGGAGCGGGGGCACAGATACGCAGTATTTT.

This clone came up once. This chain joins TRBV11-2 and TRBJ2-3, with unresolved D. The CDR3 loop spans 11 amino acids. Trimming stripped 4 bases from V and 2 bases from J, with 1 base between. Germline CDR1 reads SGHAT; CDR2 reads FQNNGV. DNA of the CDR3: TGTGCCAGCAGCTCCACAGATACGCAGTATTTT. Translated: CASSSTDTQYF.

The chain couples TRBV19 to TRBJ2-5; the D is unclear. Trimming shortened V by 8 bases and J by 0 bases, and 4 bases separated the two germline ends. The CDR3 consists of 11 residues. The germline gives CDR1 LNHDA, CDR2 SQIVND (reference sequence). For the CDR3, the DNA is TGTGCCAGTGGTTACCAAGAGACCCAGTACTTC. This sequence encodes CASGYQETQYF.

This chain connects TRBV9 to TRBJ1-6, with D possibly being TRBD1 (5 bases). The germline V gene has CDR1 SGDLS and CDR2 YYNGEE. V lost 3 bases, J lost 0 bases, and 22 bases lay in between. The CDR3 runs to 20 residues. The CDR3 nucleotides read TGTGCCAGCAGCGCGTACGGGACTTTTTTCCCGAGCTCCTATAATTCACCCCTCCACTTT. This sequence encodes CASSAYGTFFPSSYNSPLHF.

The CDR3 DNA reads as TGTGCCAGCAGTTTCCGGGGGGTAAATGAGCAGTTCTTC. Encoded protein: CASSFRGVNEQFF. The chain links TRBV12-3 or TRBV12-4 to TRBJ2-1; 7 bases fit TRBD2. Unmatched junction bases numbered 3, after V lost 3 bases and J lost 7 bases. This CDR3 is 13 amino acids long.

The genes are TRBV2 and TRBJ1-6, with D maybe TRBD1 (6 bases). CDR3 length: 15 amino acids. Germline V gene data show CDR1 as SNHLY and CDR2 as FYNNEI. The V and J ends lost 6 bases and 4 bases respectively, with 13 bases between them. The CDR3 nucleotides are TGTGCCAGCAGACGGGGGCAGGATTATAATTCACCCCTCCACTTT. This encodes CASRRGQDYNSPLHF. The full variable domain, with the rest looked up from reference TRBV2 and TRBJ1-6, is EPEVTQTPSHQVTQMGQEVILRCVPISNHLYFYWYRQILGQKVEFLVSFYNNEISEKSEIFDDQFSVERPDGSNFTLKIRSTKLEDSAMYFCASRRGQDYNSPLHFGNGTRLTVT.

This clone was seen only a few times. This sequence joins TRBV5-5 and TRBJ1-4, with 9 bases that match TRBD1. The trim removed 4 bases at V and 8 bases at J, leaving 6 bases unmatched. Germline values: CDR1 SGHKS, CDR2 YYEKEE (reference sequence). The CDR3 covers 14 residues. Here the CDR3 DNA reads TGTGCCAGCAGCAGGACAGGGGTCGAGGAAAAACTGTTTTTT. Protein sequence: CASSRTGVEEKLFF. The variable domain in full, with the rest retrieved from reference TRBV5-5 and TRBJ1-4, is DAGVTQSPTHLIKTRGQQVTLRCSPISGHKSVSWYQQVLGQGPQFIFQYYEKEERGRGNFPDRFSARQFPNYSSELNVNALLLGDSALYLCASSRTGVEEKLFFGSGTQLSVL.

This chain uses TRBV4-1 with TRBJ2-5; D may correspond to TRBD1 or TRBD2 (5 bases each). V lost 4 bases and J 3 bases, leaving 21 bases between the germline ends. Germline assignment: CDR1 MGHRA and CDR2 YSYEKL. The CDR3 spans 17 residues. For the CDR3, the DNA is TGCGCCAGCAGCCGTCTGAGGGGAGAGGTAGGTGAAGAGACCCAGTACTTC. Its translation is CASSRLRGEVGEETQYF.

The J gene is TRBJ1-2, the V gene TRBV15; D call uncertain. V was cut by 1 base and J by 7 bases, with 16 bases left in between. CDR1 is LNHNV, CDR2 YYDKDF, per germline (reference sequence). The CDR3 spans 15 residues. CDR3 sequence: CATSRGGLRAGGYTF. DNA of the CDR3: TGTGCCACCAGCAGAGGAGGACTAAGGGCGGGTGGCTACACCTTC. Full variable domain (missing parts from reference TRBV15 and TRBJ1-2): DAMVIQNPRYQVTQFGKPVTLSCSQTLNHNVMYWYQQKSSQAPKLLFHYYDKDFNNEADTPDNFQSRRPNTSFCFLDIRSPGLGDTAMYLCATSRGGLRAGGYTFGSGTRLTVV.

This chain joins TRBV9 and TRBJ2-3; D unclear. Trimming removed 0 bases from V and 2 bases from J, with 7 bases in between. CDR1 and CDR2 from the germline V gene are SGDLS and YYNGEE. The CDR3 sequence is 14 residues long. In DNA form, the CDR3 reads TGTGCCAGCAGCGTAGGAGACCTCACAGATACGCAGTATTTT. It codes for CASSVGDLTDTQYF.